This T cell receptor (beta chain) stems from a study of cytotoxic CD8 clonotypes in ibrutinib-treated CLL. Study-wide background: Per sample, productive templates averaged around 260,000 and productive rearrangements averaged 94,082.

The study's findings and limits: Contraction or stability on treatment characterized the public clonotypes, which were uncommon.

Investigators sought sequencing depths of between 1 in 200,000 and 1 in 1 million T cells. Repertoires were generated with immunoSEQ multiplex PCR, while TCRdb's copy carries only in-frame clones and drops some. The sample has tens of thousands of clones; around two thirds are singletons. Remarks on this clone: Its antigen is not known.

This clonotype was obtained from a human donor with chronic lymphocytic leukemia. The sample in question was PBMCs, obtained at disease progression, from a patient treated with ibrutinib.

CDR3 protein: CSVGMEGPWNEQYF. CDR3 nucleotides: TGCAGCGTTGGAATGGAGGGACCGTGGAACGAGCAGTACTTC. This chain links TRBV29-1 with TRBJ2-7, with D possibly TRBD2 on 6 matching bases. This CDR3 comprises 14 residues. V was trimmed by 4 bases and J by 5 bases, leaving 18 bases between them. Germline-derived CDR1 and CDR2 are SQVTM and ANQGSEA.